This T cell receptor beta chain came from a study of T-cell reconstitution after alpha-beta-depleted transplantation in children (dated by TCRdb to 2016 to 2017). In the study overall: Using TCR repertoire profiling, the study followed T-cell immune reconstitution in a quantitative way in children after TCRalphabeta/CD19-depleted allogeneic hematopoietic cell transplantation. Study-wide findings and limitations: The apparently early alphabetaT-cell count recovery about two months after transplant was reportedly dependent on only several hundred rapidly expanded clones derived from non-depleted graft cells. Hyperexpanded clone frequencies declined over subsequent months; after one year, T-cell counts and TCRbeta diversity were mostly attributed to newly produced T cells. In some patients, the high TCRbeta diversity seen at day 60 was put down to recipient T cells and intrathymic progenitors that had survived conditioning.

Notes on this clonotype: This receptor's antigen is unknown. Base qualities are not recorded, but no much larger clone differs from it by a single base.

The library was made by PCR. The data were produced on an Illumina HiSeq 2500. Molecular barcoding was employed in the preparation of TCR libraries, with unique molecular identifiers being used to normalize TCRbeta repertoire quantification. TCRdb passed the public sequencing reads through fastp at Q25 and MiXCR, retaining productive beta sequences. CDR3 protein duplicates are merged, each entry listing the most common genes and DNA. The sample table shows about 900,000 distinct CDR3 sequences, and around 30% are seen once. About 28% of the sample is held by the ten biggest clonotypes. Reading the label with the study, this specimen's treatment or condition is: allogeneic hematopoietic cell transplantation with graft depleted of TCRalphabeta T cells and CD19 B cells. Transplant recipients were children who received TCRalphabeta/CD19-depleted allogeneic hematopoietic cell grafts. CDR1 and CDR2 are read off the germline V gene as MDHEN and SYDVKM. Taken from cysteine to phenylalanine, the CDR3 has 17 residues. Only the CDR3 region is kept as DNA, spanning 51 bases read in frame from base 1. V ends up 6 bases short and J 1 base short, with an unmatched junction base count of 11.

The specimen comprised PBMCs, mostly from graft donor cells, sampled 360 days after TCRalphabeta/CD19-depleted stem cell transplant. The receptor was isolated from a boy under two years old who had a stem cell transplant for SCID, so the T cells may come from the graft donor. The chain links TRBV28 with TRBJ2-1; the junction holds 8 bases that match TRBD2. The DNA sequence is TGTGCCAGCAGCTACTCCCGGGAGGGCGCTTCCTACAATGAGCAGTTCTTC. Translated, this gives CASSYSREGASYNEQFF.